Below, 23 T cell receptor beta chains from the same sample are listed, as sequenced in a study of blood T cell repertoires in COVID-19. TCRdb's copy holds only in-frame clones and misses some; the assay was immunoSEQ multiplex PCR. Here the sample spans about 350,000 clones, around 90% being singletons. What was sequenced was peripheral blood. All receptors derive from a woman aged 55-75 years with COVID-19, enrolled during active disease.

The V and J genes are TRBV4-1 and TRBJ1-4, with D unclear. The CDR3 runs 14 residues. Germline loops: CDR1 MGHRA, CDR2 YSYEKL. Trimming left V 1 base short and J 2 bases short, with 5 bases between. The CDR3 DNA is TGCGCCAGCAGCCAAGTTCGGACTAATGAAAAACTGTTTTTT. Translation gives CASSQVRTNEKLFF.

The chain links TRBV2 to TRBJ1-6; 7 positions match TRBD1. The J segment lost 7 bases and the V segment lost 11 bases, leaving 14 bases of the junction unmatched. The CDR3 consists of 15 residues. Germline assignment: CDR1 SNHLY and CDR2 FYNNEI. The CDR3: CAGNEDRVKNSPLHF. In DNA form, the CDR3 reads TGTGCCGGAAATGAAGACAGGGTGAAGAATTCACCCCTCCACTTT.

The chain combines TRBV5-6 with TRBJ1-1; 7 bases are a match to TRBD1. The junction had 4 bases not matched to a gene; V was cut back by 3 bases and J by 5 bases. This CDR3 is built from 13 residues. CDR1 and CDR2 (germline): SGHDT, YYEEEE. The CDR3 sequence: CASSYRGWTEAFF. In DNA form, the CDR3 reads TGTGCCAGCAGCTACAGGGGTTGGACTGAAGCTTTCTTT. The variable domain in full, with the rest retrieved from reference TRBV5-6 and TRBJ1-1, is DAGVTQSPTHLIKTRGQQVTLRCSPKSGHDTVSWYQQALGQGPQFIFQYYEEEERQRGNFPDRFSGHQFPNYSSELNVNALLLGDSALYLCASSYRGWTEAFFGQGTRLTVV.

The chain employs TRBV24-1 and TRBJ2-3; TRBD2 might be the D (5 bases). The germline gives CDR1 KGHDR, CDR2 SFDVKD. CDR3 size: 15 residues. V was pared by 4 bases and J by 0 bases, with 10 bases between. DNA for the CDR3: TGTGCCACCAGTGAACGGGGAACTAGCACAGATACGCAGTATTTT. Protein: CATSERGTSTDTQYF.

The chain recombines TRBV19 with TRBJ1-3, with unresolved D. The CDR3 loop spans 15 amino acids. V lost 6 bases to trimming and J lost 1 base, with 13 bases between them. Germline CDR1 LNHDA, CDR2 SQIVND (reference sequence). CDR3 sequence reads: CASSRDSASGNTIYF. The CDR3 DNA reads TGTGCCAGTAGCCGAGATTCTGCTTCTGGAAACACCATATATTTT. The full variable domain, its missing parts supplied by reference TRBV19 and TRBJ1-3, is DGGITQSPKYLFRKEGQNVTLSCEQNLNHDAMYWYRQDPGQGLRLIYYSQIVNDFQKGDIAEGYSVSREKKESFPLTVTSAQKNPTAFYLCASSRDSASGNTIYFGEGSWLTVV.

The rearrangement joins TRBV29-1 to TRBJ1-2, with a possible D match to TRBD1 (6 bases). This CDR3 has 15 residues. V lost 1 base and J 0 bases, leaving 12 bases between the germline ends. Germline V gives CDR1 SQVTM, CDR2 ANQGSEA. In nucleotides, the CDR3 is TGCAGCGTTGAAGGGGACACAACCGCTAACTATGGCTACACCTTC. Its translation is CSVEGDTTANYGYTF.

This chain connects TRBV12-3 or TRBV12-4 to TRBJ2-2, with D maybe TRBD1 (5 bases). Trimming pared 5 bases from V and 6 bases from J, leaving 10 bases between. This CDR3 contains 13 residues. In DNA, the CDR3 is TGTGCCAGCAGTCTAGGGGCCGCCGGGGAGCTGTTTTTT. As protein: CASSLGAAGELFF.

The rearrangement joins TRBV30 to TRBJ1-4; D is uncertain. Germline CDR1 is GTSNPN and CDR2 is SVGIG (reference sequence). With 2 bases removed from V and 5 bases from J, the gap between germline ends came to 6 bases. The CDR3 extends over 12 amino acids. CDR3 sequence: CAWSSLNEKLFF. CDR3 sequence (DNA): TGTGCCTGGAGTTCCCTCAATGAAAAACTGTTTTTT.

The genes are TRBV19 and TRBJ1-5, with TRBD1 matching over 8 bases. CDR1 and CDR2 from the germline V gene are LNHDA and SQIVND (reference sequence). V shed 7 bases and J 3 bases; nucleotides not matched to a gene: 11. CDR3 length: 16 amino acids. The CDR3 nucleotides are TGTGCCAGTACTCCAGGGGGCGCCGGGGTCAATCAGCCCCAGCATTTT. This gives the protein CASTPGGAGVNQPQHF.

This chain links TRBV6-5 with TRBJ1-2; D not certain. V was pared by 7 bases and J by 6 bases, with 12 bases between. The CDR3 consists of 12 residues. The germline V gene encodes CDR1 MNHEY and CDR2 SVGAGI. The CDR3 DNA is TGTGCCAGCATGGGGAGACCGCATGGCTACACCTTC. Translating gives CASMGRPHGYTF.

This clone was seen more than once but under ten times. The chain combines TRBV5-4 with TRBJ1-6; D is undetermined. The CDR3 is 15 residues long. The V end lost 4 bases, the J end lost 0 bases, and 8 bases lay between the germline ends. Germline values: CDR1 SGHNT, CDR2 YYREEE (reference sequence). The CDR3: CASSAGSSYNSPLHF. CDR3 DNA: TGTGCCAGCAGCGCCGGTAGCTCCTATAATTCACCCCTCCACTTT.

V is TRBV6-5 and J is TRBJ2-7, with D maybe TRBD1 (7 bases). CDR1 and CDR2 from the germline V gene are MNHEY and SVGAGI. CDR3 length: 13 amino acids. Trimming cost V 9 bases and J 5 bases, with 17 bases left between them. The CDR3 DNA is TGTGCCAGGAAGGGCCGGAGGGGGCACGAGCAGTACTTC. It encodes CARKGRRGHEQYF.

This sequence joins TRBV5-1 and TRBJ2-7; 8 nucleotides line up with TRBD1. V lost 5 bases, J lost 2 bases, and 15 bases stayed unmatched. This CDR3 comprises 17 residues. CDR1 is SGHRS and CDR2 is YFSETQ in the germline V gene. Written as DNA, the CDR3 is TGCGCCAGCAGACCCTTGGCAGGGGGCTACGCCCCCTACGAGCAGTACTTC. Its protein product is CASRPLAGGYAPYEQYF.

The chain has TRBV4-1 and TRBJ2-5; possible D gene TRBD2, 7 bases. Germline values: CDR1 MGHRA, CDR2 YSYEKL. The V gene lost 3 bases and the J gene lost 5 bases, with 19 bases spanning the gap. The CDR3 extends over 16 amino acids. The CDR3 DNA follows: TGCGCCAGCAGCCATCTCTACGGACAGCGGGGTGAGACCCAGTACTTC. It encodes CASSHLYGQRGETQYF.

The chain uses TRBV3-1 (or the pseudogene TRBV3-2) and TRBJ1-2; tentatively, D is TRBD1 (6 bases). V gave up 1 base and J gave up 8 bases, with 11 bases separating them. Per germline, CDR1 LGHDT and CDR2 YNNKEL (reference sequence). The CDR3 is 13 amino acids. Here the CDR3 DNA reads TGTGCCAGCAGCCAAGCACAGGGTAGGGGCTACACCTTC. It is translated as CASSQAQGRGYTF.

DNA of the CDR3: TGTGCCAGCAGCCGCGGACTAGCGGACAATGAGCAGTTCTTC. Its protein is CASSRGLADNEQFF. The chain combines TRBV7-3 with TRBJ2-1, with 10 bases lining up with TRBD2. The trim removed 5 bases at V and 5 bases at J, leaving 3 bases unmatched. The CDR3 covers 14 residues. Germline assignment: CDR1 SGHTA and CDR2 FQGTGA.

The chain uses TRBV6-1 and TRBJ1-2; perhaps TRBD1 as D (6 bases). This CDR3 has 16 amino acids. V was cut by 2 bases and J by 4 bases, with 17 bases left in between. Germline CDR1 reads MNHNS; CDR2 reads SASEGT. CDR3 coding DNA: TGTGCCAGCAGTGAAAGTGCAGGGGTAACCTTCTATGGCTACACCTTC. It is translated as CASSESAGVTFYGYTF.

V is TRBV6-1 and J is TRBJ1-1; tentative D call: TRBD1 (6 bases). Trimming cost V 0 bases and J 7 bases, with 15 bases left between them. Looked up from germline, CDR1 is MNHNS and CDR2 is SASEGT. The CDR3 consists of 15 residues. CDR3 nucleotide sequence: TGTGCCAGCAGTGAAGCGGGACACGGGCGAAATGAAGCTTTCTTT. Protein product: CASSEAGHGRNEAFF.

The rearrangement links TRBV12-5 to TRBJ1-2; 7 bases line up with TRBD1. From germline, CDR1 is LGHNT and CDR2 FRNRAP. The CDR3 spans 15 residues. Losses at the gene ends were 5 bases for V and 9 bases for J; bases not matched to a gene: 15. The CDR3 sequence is CASGLGTETGIRYTF. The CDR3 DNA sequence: TGTGCTAGTGGTCTTGGTACAGAGACAGGGATCCGCTACACCTTC.

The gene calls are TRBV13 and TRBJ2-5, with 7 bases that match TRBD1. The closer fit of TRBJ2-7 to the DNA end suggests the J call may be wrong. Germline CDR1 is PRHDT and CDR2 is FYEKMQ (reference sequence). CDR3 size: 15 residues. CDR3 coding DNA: TGTGCCAGCAGCTTACAGGCAGGGGGCTCCTACGAGCAGTACTTC. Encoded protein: CASSLQAGGSYEQYF.

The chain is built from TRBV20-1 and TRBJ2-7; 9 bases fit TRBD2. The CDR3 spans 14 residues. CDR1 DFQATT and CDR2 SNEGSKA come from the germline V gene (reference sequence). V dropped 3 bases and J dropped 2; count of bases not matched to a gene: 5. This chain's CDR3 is CSASWLAGTYEQYF. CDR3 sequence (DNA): TGCAGTGCTAGTTGGCTAGCGGGGACCTACGAGCAGTACTTC.

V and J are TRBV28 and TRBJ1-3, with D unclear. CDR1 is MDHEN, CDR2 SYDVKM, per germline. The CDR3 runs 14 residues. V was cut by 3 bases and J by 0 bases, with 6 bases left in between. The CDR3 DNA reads TGTGCCAGCAGTTTCCCGGGCTCTGGAAACACCATATATTTT. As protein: CASSFPGSGNTIYF.

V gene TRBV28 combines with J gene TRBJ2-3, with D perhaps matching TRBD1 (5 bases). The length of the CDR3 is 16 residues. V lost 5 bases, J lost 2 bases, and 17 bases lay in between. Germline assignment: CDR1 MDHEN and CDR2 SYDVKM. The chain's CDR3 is CASSGASAADTDTQYF. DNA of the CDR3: TGTGCCAGCAGTGGGGCCTCAGCTGCGGACACAGATACGCAGTATTTT. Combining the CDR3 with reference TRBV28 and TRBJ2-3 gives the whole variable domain DVKVTQSSRYLVKRTGEKVFLECVQDMDHENMFWYRQDPGLGLRLIYFSYDVKMKEKGDIPEGYSVSREKKERFSLILESASTNQTSMYLCASSGASAADTDTQYFGPGTRLTVL.